Below, 11 T cell receptor beta chains from the same sample are listed, as sequenced in a study of T cell changes during pregnancy in multiple sclerosis. The method was immunoSEQ multiplex PCR; TCRdb's version includes in-frame clones alone and lacks a portion of them. Of about 36,000 clones listed, 92% are singletons. The sample taken for sequencing was PBMCs (not recorded whether the cells were cultured). These receptors were obtained from a female donor with multiple sclerosis, enrolled in a pregnancy study.

V is TRBV10-3 and J is TRBJ1-1; TRBD1 aligns across 8 bases. The CDR3 length is 13 residues. Germline CDR1 reads ENHRY; CDR2 reads SYGVKD. V lost 11 bases, J lost 5 bases, and 10 bases stayed unmatched. CDR3 in amino acids: CAARGQEGTEAFF. The CDR3 DNA sequence: TGTGCCGCCAGGGGGCAGGAAGGAACTGAAGCTTTCTTT.

A single count supports this clone. The V gene is TRBV4-2, the J gene TRBJ2-7; D is possibly TRBD2 (6 bases). Trimming left V 1 base short and J 1 base short, with 20 bases between. The germline V gene encodes CDR1 LGHNA and CDR2 YNFKEQ. The CDR3 spans 18 residues. The CDR3 nucleotides read TGTGCCAGCAGCCAAGCCCTTGGACTCAACGGGGGATCCTACGAGCAGTACTTC. It translates to CASSQALGLNGGSYEQYF.

In this sample, this clone turned up once. The rearrangement links TRBV25-1 to TRBJ2-5; the D gene is possibly TRBD2 (5 bases). Germline V CDR1 and CDR2: MGHDK, SYGVNS. This CDR3 is 15 amino acids long. Trimming shortened V by 4 bases and J by 1 base, and 13 bases separated the two germline ends. CDR3 amino acids: CASSAPFSAQETQYF. CDR3 nucleotide sequence: TGTGCCAGCAGTGCTCCTTTTAGCGCCCAAGAGACCCAGTACTTC.

This chain joins TRBV28 and TRBJ2-2; 9 nucleotides line up with TRBD1. After removal of 5 bases from V and 7 bases from J, the junction contained 14 bases not matched to a gene. The length of the CDR3 is 17 residues. The germline V gene has CDR1 MDHEN and CDR2 SYDVKM. CDR3 in DNA: TGTGCCAGCAGTCCCTCTCCTCGGGACAGGGAGGACGGGGAGCTGTTTTTT. Translating gives CASSPSPRDREDGELFF.

The chain uses TRBV19 and TRBJ1-2; D is uncertain. Germline CDR1 LNHDA, CDR2 SQIVND (reference sequence). The CDR3 is made up of 15 amino acids. V lost 4 bases and J 8 bases, leaving 20 bases between the germline ends. CDR3 protein: CASSRIGDPSGGYTF. The CDR3 DNA reads as TGTGCCAGTAGTAGGATTGGCGACCCCTCCGGCGGCTACACCTTC.

The genes are TRBV10-3 and TRBJ2-7; 13 bases are shared with TRBD2. This CDR3 region has 18 residues. J was trimmed by 0 bases and V by 5 bases; bases with no gene match: 10. Germline V gene data show CDR1 as ENHRY and CDR2 as SYGVKD. The DNA of the CDR3 is TGTGCCATCAGTATTGTCAGACTAGCGGGAGGACGCTCCTACGAGCAGTACTTC. Protein sequence: CAISIVRLAGGRSYEQYF.

The chain couples TRBV10-2 to TRBJ1-1; a weak D match, TRBD1 (5 bases). Germline CDR1 reads WSHSY; CDR2 reads SAAADI. The V and J ends lost 6 bases and 0 bases respectively, with 11 bases between them. The CDR3 sequence is 14 residues long. CDR3 DNA sequence: TGCGCCAGCAGACAGACAGACGTGAACACTGAAGCTTTCTTT. It yields the protein CASRQTDVNTEAFF.

The chain uses TRBV4-3 and TRBJ2-2; 12 bases map to TRBD2. CDR3 length equals 21 residues. V gave up 3 bases and J gave up 0 bases; unmatched junction bases: 14. Germline V gives CDR1 LGHNA, CDR2 YSLEER. CDR3 DNA: TGCGCCAGCAGCCATACCCTTGGGGCTAGCGGGAGGGGAACGAACACCGGGGAGCTGTTTTTT. Translation: CASSHTLGASGRGTNTGELFF.

The chain links TRBV5-4 to TRBJ2-3; the D is unclear. Trimming pared 0 bases from V and 0 bases from J, leaving 11 bases between. Germline V gene lookup returns CDR1 SGHNT and CDR2 YYREEE (reference sequence). The CDR3 extends over 16 amino acids. This CDR3 is CASSLEADLSTDTQYF. The CDR3 coding sequence is TGTGCCAGCAGCTTGGAAGCAGATCTTAGCACAGATACGCAGTATTTT.

The chain is built from TRBV6-1 and TRBJ2-5; 8 nucleotides match TRBD1. V shed 6 bases and J 5 bases; nucleotides not matched to a gene: 8. CDR3 length equals 14 residues. Germline CDR1 MNHNS, CDR2 SASEGT. CDR3 amino acids: CASRTRTGLETQYF. The CDR3, as DNA: TGTGCCAGCAGAACACGGACAGGGCTGGAGACCCAGTACTTC.

The chain employs TRBV18 and TRBJ1-3, with 7 positions matching TRBD1. CDR3 length equals 16 residues. Trimming cost V 3 bases and J 6 bases; bases outside gene matches: 11. Per germline, CDR1 KGHSH and CDR2 LQKENI. CDR3 region: CASSPLTGQRENTIYF. CDR3 in DNA: TGTGCCAGCTCACCGCTGACGGGACAGCGAGAAAACACCATATATTTT.